This TCR beta chain came from a study of neoadjuvant nivolumab and ipilimumab in lung cancer. Looking at the study overall: Patients got nivolumab 3 mg/kg on days 1, 15 and 29; combination added ipilimumab 1 mg/kg day 1. Study findings and constraints: From pretherapy to surgery, tumor richness and clonality rose with dual therapy.

This clone turned up a few times. Its matching antigen is unknown. Trimming removed 6 bases from V and 3 bases from J; junction bases left unmatched: 4. Germline CDR1 and CDR2: MRHNA and SNTAGT. CDR3 size: 14 residues. Data came from immunoSEQ multiplex PCR; TCRdb stores just in-frame clones and leaves some out. The sample consists of roughly 19,000 clones, around three quarters of them appearing once. The sequence derives from an adult with non-small cell lung cancer. This sample comprised tumor tissue, obtained after neoadjuvant nivolumab, alone or with ipilimumab, at or shortly before surgery. The chain links TRBV6-4 to TRBJ2-2; 7 bases match TRBD1. CDR3 sequence reads: CASRRDSYTGELFF. The CDR3 region has the DNA TGTGCCAGCAGGAGGGACAGTTACACCGGGGAGCTGTTTTTT.